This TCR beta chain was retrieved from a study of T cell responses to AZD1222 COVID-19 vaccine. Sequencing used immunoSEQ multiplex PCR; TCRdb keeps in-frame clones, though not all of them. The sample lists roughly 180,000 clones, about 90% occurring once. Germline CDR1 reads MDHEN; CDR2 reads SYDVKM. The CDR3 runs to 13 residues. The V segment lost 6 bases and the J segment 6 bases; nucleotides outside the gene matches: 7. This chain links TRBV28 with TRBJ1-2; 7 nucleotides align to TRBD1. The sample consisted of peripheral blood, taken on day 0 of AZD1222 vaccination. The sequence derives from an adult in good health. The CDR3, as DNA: TGTGCCAGCAGCCCAGACAGGGCACATGGCTACACCTTC. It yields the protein CASSPDRAHGYTF.